This T cell receptor (beta chain) came from a study of blood T cell repertoires in COVID-19. Study-level information: Samples of COVID-19 (acute and convalescent) were obtained from the United States, Italy and Spain. T cells, B-cell-depleted T cells, or PBMCs supplied cDNA or gDNA.

Original processing methods: It was from reference gene primer amplification that nucleated cell counts were estimated. Repertoires were generated with immunoSEQ multiplex PCR, while TCRdb's copy carries only in-frame clones and drops some. From that table come the V and J calls and clone size; the DNA was used to work out D and trimming. The sample lists 150,000 to 200,000 clones; 85% to 90% were seen once. V dropped 9 bases and J dropped 8; count of bases not matched to a gene: 10. Germline V CDR1 and CDR2: KGHDR, SFDVKD. The CDR3 has 15 residues. This receptor was obtained from a human donor in a cohort sampled during active COVID-19. V gene TRBV24-1 combines with J gene TRBJ2-1, with TRBD2 matching 12 bases. The specimen was peripheral blood. Here the CDR3 DNA reads TGTGCCACCCGCAATACTAGCGGGAGGTACTATGAGCAGTTCTTC. Its protein is CATRNTSGRYYEQFF.